There are a few counts of the clone carrying this T cell receptor beta chain. Its specificity is not known. This record comes from a study of T-cell memory formation after mild COVID-19. Findings and limits, study-wide: Day 15 to 85 contracting clones showed balanced CD4/CD8; day 15 to 37 expanders favored CD4+.

TCR alpha and TCR beta cDNA libraries carrying sample barcodes and UMIs were produced by 5'RACE using constant-segment primers. TCRdb reanalysed the 5' RACE reads using MiXCR and keeps one entry per CDR3 protein. The sample has some 310,000 distinct CDR3 sequences, 20% seen once. In germline, CDR1 is MNHNY, CDR2 SVGAGI (reference sequence). V lost 0 bases, J lost 0 bases, and 14 bases lay in between. CDR3 length: 17 amino acids. The sequence derives from a man younger than 35 who had mild COVID-19 (a few samples of this study predate the infection). Cell type and time point are not known. This chain links TRBV6-6 with TRBJ2-5; D gene ambiguous. Specimen: PBMCs or a T cell subset sorted from them (not recorded which). CDR3 sequence (DNA): TGTGCCAGCAGTTACTCGAGACGGCCGGGCAACCAAGAGACCCAGTACTTC. Encoded protein: CASSYSRRPGNQETQYF.